This T cell receptor (beta chain) was recorded in a study of blood T cell repertoires in COVID-19. Overall study: Material from acute and convalescent COVID-19 was sourced from the United States, Italy and Spain. T cells, B-cell-depleted T cells, or PBMCs supplied cDNA or gDNA.

This CDR3 region has 15 residues. In germline, CDR1 is SGDLS, CDR2 YYNGEE. The ends were cut back, 6 bases at V and 1 base at J, with 16 bases in the middle. Per the authors' pipeline: For nucleated cells, counts were estimated from reference gene primer amplification. The table came from immunoSEQ multiplex PCR; TCRdb's copy has only in-frame clones and leaves some out. Clone size and V and J calls were adopted from that table, with D and trimming inferred from the DNA. The sample includes approximately 94,000 clones, roughly nine tenths of them seen just once. The TCR was taken from a man aged 25-45 years in a cohort sampled during active COVID-19. The specimen was peripheral blood. The rearrangement links TRBV9 to TRBJ2-5; D may be TRBD2 (8 bases). CDR3 sequence (DNA): TGTGCCAGCACTCGCGGGGGGACAGCCCAAGAGACCCAGTACTTC. It is translated as CASTRGGTAQETQYF.